These 19 T cell receptor beta chains originate from one sample sequenced in a study of T cells in Graves' hyperthyroidism and ophthalmopathy. TCR beta CDR3 regions were amplified from RNA transcripts. When the TCR CDR3 underwent first-round RT-PCR, the HTBI primer set was used. MiXCR, run by TCRdb on the multiplex PCR reads, gives a single entry per CDR3 protein. This table holds some 740,000 distinct CDR3 sequences, 12% to 15% found once. The sequenced sample was blood. Receptor source: a young woman with Graves' hyperthyroidism.

In this sample, this clonotype turned up a few times. The V gene is TRBV6-9, the J gene TRBJ1-3; no definite D call. V lost 2 bases and J 0 bases, leaving 5 bases between the germline ends. The germline CDR1 and CDR2 sequences are MNHGY and SVAAGI. This CDR3 contains 14 residues. CDR3 sequence reads: CASSYRDSGNTIYF. Written as DNA, the CDR3 is TGTGCCAGCAGTTATAGGGACTCTGGAAACACCATATATTTT.

This clonotype occurred a few times. J is TRBJ2-5 and V is TRBV19; 10 bases agree with TRBD2. V lost 5 bases and J lost 9; bases outside the gene matches: 12. CDR3 length: 15 residues. In germline, CDR1 is LNHDA, CDR2 SQIVND (reference sequence). The CDR3 nucleotides are TGTGCCAGTAGTGTAACGGGACTAGCGCAGAGCCCCCAGTACTTC. Residues: CASSVTGLAQSPQYF.

This chain uses TRBV19 with TRBJ2-7; TRBD2 aligns across 8 bases. CDR1 and CDR2 from the germline V gene are LNHDA and SQIVND (reference sequence). Unmatched junction bases numbered 12, after V lost 5 bases and J lost 3 bases. This CDR3 has 16 amino acids. Here the CDR3 reads CASSPAGAGRIYEQYF. CDR3 DNA sequence: TGTGCCAGTAGTCCAGCGGGGGCGGGTCGGATCTACGAGCAGTACTTC.

This clonotype was detected ten times or more. The chain has TRBV7-2 and TRBJ2-1; 9 bases fit TRBD2. The CDR3 spans 19 residues. The V segment lost 5 bases and the J segment 7 bases; nucleotides outside the gene matches: 21. The germline V gene encodes CDR1 SGHTA and CDR2 FQGNSA. The CDR3 DNA is TGTGCCAGCAGCACACGATATAAGATAGCGGGAGTCTCTGGGAATGAGCAGTTCTTC. Protein: CASSTRYKIAGVSGNEQFF.

This clonotype was observed a handful of times. The CDR3 region is CAWRSELAGILGYNEQFF. For the CDR3, the DNA is TGTGCCTGGAGGAGTGAACTAGCGGGTATCCTGGGATACAATGAGCAGTTCTTC. The rearrangement joins TRBV30 to TRBJ2-1, with 9 bases that match TRBD2. The CDR3 extends over 18 amino acids. CDR1 is GTSNPN, CDR2 SVGIG, per germline (reference sequence). Trimming removed 3 bases from V and 4 bases from J; junction bases left unmatched: 16.

The chain carries TRBV7-2 and TRBJ1-1; D remains unclear. The CDR3 covers 15 residues. Trimming shortened V by 0 bases and J by 0 bases, and 8 bases separated the two germline ends. Germline loops: CDR1 SGHTA, CDR2 FQGNSA. In DNA, the CDR3 is TGTGCCAGCAGCTTAGCGGTCATCCTGAACACTGAAGCTTTCTTT. This encodes CASSLAVILNTEAFF.

This clonotype was seen at least ten times. The gene calls are TRBV2 and TRBJ1-1; D unclear. The CDR3 is 14 amino acids. Germline V gene sequence: CDR1 SNHLY, CDR2 FYNNEI. Trimming removed 1 base from V and 5 bases from J, with 11 bases in between. CDR3 DNA sequence: TGTGCCAGCAGTGAAGGTCAGAGCCCAACTGAAGCTTTCTTT. Translating gives CASSEGQSPTEAFF.

This clonotype has ten or more counts. The V gene is TRBV29-1, the J gene TRBJ2-5, with D possibly being TRBD2 (6 bases). V dropped 8 bases and J dropped 5 bases, with 18 bases sitting between them. CDR1 and CDR2 (germline): SQVTM, ANQGSEA. The CDR3 covers 13 residues. The CDR3 loop is CSLSTGVGETQYF. For the CDR3, the DNA is TGCAGCTTGAGTACGGGAGTCGGGGAGACCCAGTACTTC.

This clonotype occurred many times. The chain couples TRBV13 to TRBJ2-1, with a weak D call TRBD2 (5 bases). This CDR3 contains 12 residues. The germline gives CDR1 PRHDT, CDR2 FYEKMQ (reference sequence). V was cut by 8 bases and J by 9 bases, with 14 bases left in between. DNA for the CDR3: TGTGCCAGCGCACATTACCGGGGTGAGCAGTTCTTC. Its translation: CASAHYRGEQFF.

In this sample, this clonotype turned up many times. The CDR3 region is CASSYMIGGYTEAFF. The CDR3 DNA is TGTGCCAGCAGCTACATGATAGGGGGCTACACTGAAGCTTTCTTT. The J gene is TRBJ1-1, the V gene TRBV7-2; 7 bases agree with TRBD1. The CDR3 sequence is 15 residues long. J lost 3 bases, V lost 4 bases, and 8 bases had no gene match. Germline values: CDR1 SGHTA, CDR2 FQGNSA.

This clonotype has just a few counts. The J gene is TRBJ1-5, the V gene TRBV2; D unclear. Germline V gives CDR1 SNHLY, CDR2 FYNNEI. The CDR3 loop spans 14 amino acids. V gave up 6 bases and J gave up 2 bases, with 11 bases separating them. The CDR3 region is CASSADNRNQPQHF. The DNA for the CDR3 is TGTGCCAGCAGCGCCGACAACCGCAATCAGCCCCAGCATTTT.

V and J are TRBV5-1 and TRBJ2-5; no firm D call. V gave up 0 bases and J gave up 4 bases, with 10 bases separating them. The germline CDR1 and CDR2 sequences are SGHRS and YFSETQ. This CDR3 contains 14 residues. The CDR3 nucleotides read TGCGCCAGCAGCTTGGAGTGGGTTAGAGAGACCCAGTACTTC. Translated, it gives CASSLEWVRETQYF.

The rearrangement joins TRBV28 to TRBJ2-4, with D possibly being TRBD1 or TRBD2 (6 bases each). CDR3 size: 11 residues. The germline gives CDR1 MDHEN, CDR2 SYDVKM. Trimming removed 3 bases at V and 12 bases at J, with 9 bases between. The CDR3 protein is CASSFRGDQYF. The CDR3 DNA follows: TGTGCCAGCAGTTTTAGGGGGGATCAGTACTTC. The full variable domain, its missing parts supplied by reference TRBV28 and TRBJ2-4, is DVKVTQSSRYLVKRTGEKVFLECVQDMDHENMFWYRQDPGLGLRLIYFSYDVKMKEKGDIPEGYSVSREKKERFSLILESASTNQTSMYLCASSFRGDQYFGAGTRLSVL.

The J gene is TRBJ1-5, the V gene TRBV27; D possibly corresponds to TRBD1 (6 bases). The CDR3 totals 15 residues. CDR1 and CDR2 from the germline V gene are MNHEY and SMNVEV (reference sequence). Trimming stripped 8 bases from V and 4 bases from J, with 18 bases between. CDR3 residues: CASSKQGLFNQPQHF. The CDR3 nucleotides read TGTGCCAGCTCTAAACAGGGACTCTTTAATCAGCCCCAGCATTTT.

In this sample, this clonotype turned up a few times. V is TRBV10-3 and J is TRBJ1-2; 10 bases align to TRBD1. Per the germline V gene, CDR1 is ENHRY and CDR2 is SYGVKD. V gave up 4 bases and J gave up 1 base; unmatched junction bases: 3. This CDR3 contains 15 residues. CDR3: CAISVGQGGNYGYTF. The CDR3 nucleotides are TGTGCCATCAGTGTCGGACAGGGGGGTAACTATGGCTACACCTTC.

In this sample, this clonotype turned up a few times. The chain employs TRBV13 and TRBJ2-2, with TRBD1 matching over 7 bases. The CDR3 has 15 amino acids. CDR1 is PRHDT and CDR2 is FYEKMQ in the germline V gene (reference sequence). With V trimmed by 3 bases and J by 5 bases, 6 bases remained unmatched. This CDR3 reads CASSFRQGETGELFF. CDR3 DNA: TGTGCCAGCAGCTTCCGACAGGGAGAAACCGGGGAGCTGTTTTTT.

V usage is TRBV5-5 and J usage is TRBJ2-7; TRBD2 agrees at 14 bases. V lost 2 bases, J lost 3 bases, and 4 bases stayed unmatched. The CDR3 sequence is 16 residues long. From germline, CDR1 is SGHKS and CDR2 YYEKEE (reference sequence). CDR3 in amino acids: CASSFLGLAGVYEQYF. The CDR3, as DNA: TGTGCCAGCAGCTTCCTGGGACTAGCGGGAGTCTACGAGCAGTACTTC.

This clonotype was seen only a few times. The chain employs TRBV2 and TRBJ2-7; 7 bases agree with TRBD2. Germline V gene lookup returns CDR1 SNHLY and CDR2 FYNNEI. Trimming at V came to 5 bases and at J to 5 bases, leaving 6 bases not matched to a gene. The CDR3 has 13 amino acids. This chain's CDR3 is CASSLGLMDEQYF. The CDR3 region has the DNA TGTGCCAGCAGTTTGGGACTAATGGACGAGCAGTACTTC.

This clonotype came up many times. V usage is TRBV6-5 and J usage is TRBJ2-5; D gene ambiguous. Germline CDR1 is MNHEY and CDR2 is SVGAGI. This CDR3 has 14 residues. V was shortened by 0 bases and J by 5 bases, with 10 bases between the two germline ends. The CDR3 protein is CASSYSPGSETQYF. The DNA of the CDR3 is TGTGCCAGCAGTTACTCCCCGGGCTCCGAGACCCAGTACTTC.